One sample yielded the 27 T cell receptor beta chains listed below, sequenced in a study of T-cell reconstitution after alpha-beta-depleted transplantation in children. The TCRbeta library was prepared with unique molecular identifiers. Each CDR3 protein gets one entry after TCRdb re-called the PCR reads with MiXCR. The sample records hundreds of thousands of distinct CDR3 sequences, around 23% being singletons. Sequenced here: PBMCs, mostly from graft donor cells, sampled 360 days after TCRalphabeta/CD19-depleted stem cell transplant. The receptors stem from a boy less than two years old who had a stem cell transplant for acute myeloid leukemia, so the T cells may come from the graft donor.

This clonotype was detected ten times or more. The J gene is TRBJ2-1, the V gene TRBV27; D perhaps matches TRBD2 (7 bases). The CDR3 extends over 16 amino acids. Germline assignment: CDR1 MNHEY and CDR2 SMNVEV (reference sequence). V gave up 4 bases and J gave up 3 bases, with 16 bases separating them. CDR3 in DNA: TGTGCCAGCAGTTCAACCCGGGGGGCCCACTACAATGAGCAGTTCTTC. Protein sequence: CASSSTRGAHYNEQFF.

On this clonotype itself: This sequence may be a read error, since a much larger clone differs from it by one base. Here the CDR3 omits its conserved ending phenylalanine or tryptophan, so a read error is the likely source. The chain recombines TRBV29-1 with TRBJ2-1; 7 nucleotides match TRBD2. J lost 0 bases, V lost 2 bases, and 4 bases had no gene match. CDR3 length: 15 residues. The V gene's germline CDR1 is SQVTM and CDR2 ANQGSEA. The CDR3 protein is CSVEPGGRSYNEQFL. In DNA form, the CDR3 reads TGCAGCGTTGAACCGGGGGGACGCTCCTACAATGAGCAGTTCTTG.

This clonotype came up once. This chain uses TRBV11-3 with TRBJ1-5; no clear D. Between the trimmed V and J ends, which lost 0 bases and 2 bases, there was a span of 8 bases. This CDR3 is 15 amino acids long. CDR1 and CDR2 (germline): SGHNT, YENEEA. The CDR3 protein is CASSLDGTGNQPQHF. In DNA form, the CDR3 reads TGTGCCAGCAGCTTAGATGGCACGGGCAATCAGCCCCAGCATTTT.

CDR3 region: CSAASETQYF. As DNA, the CDR3 is TGCAGTGCGGCATCAGAGACCCAGTACTTC. The chain joins TRBV20-1 to TRBJ2-5; D is ambiguous. The CDR3 runs to 10 residues. The V gene's germline CDR1 is DFQATT and CDR2 SNEGSKA (reference sequence). V dropped 6 bases and J dropped 4 bases, with 6 bases sitting between them.

This clonotype came up a few times. J is TRBJ1-1 and V is TRBV10-3; D is uncertain. The CDR3 runs to 11 residues. Germline V lookup: CDR1 ENHRY, CDR2 SYGVKD. V was pared by 8 bases and J by 5 bases, with 9 bases between. The DNA for the CDR3 is TGTGCCATCTCGGGGAGTACTGAAGCTTTCTTT. Protein: CAISGSTEAFF.

This clonotype was detected only a few times. The chain links TRBV6-1 to TRBJ1-3; 7 nucleotides match TRBD1. Trimming cost V 4 bases and J 4 bases; bases outside gene matches: 10. CDR1 is MNHNS, CDR2 SASEGT, per germline. The CDR3 has 16 residues. CDR3 region: CASSVVTGVRGNTIYF. Written as DNA, the CDR3 is TGTGCCAGCAGTGTGGTTACAGGGGTAAGAGGAAACACCATATATTTT.

This clonotype was seen at least ten times. The chain is built from TRBV18 and TRBJ1-4; D not resolved. CDR1 is KGHSH and CDR2 is LQKENI in the germline V gene. The CDR3 loop spans 17 amino acids. V lost 0 bases to trimming and J lost 4 bases, with 15 bases between them. CDR3 region: CASSPPPGSVDNEKLFF. In nucleotides, the CDR3 is TGTGCCAGCTCACCACCTCCTGGGTCAGTCGATAATGAAAAACTGTTTTTT.

This chain joins TRBV9 and TRBJ1-6; no clear D. The V and J ends lost 2 bases and 10 bases respectively, with 13 bases between them. The CDR3 is 14 amino acids. Germline CDR1 SGDLS, CDR2 YYNGEE. CDR3 amino acids: CASSVEPTGSPLHF. DNA of the CDR3: TGTGCCAGCAGCGTCGAGCCGACGGGGTCACCCCTCCACTTT.

This chain connects TRBV29-1 to TRBJ1-1; D might be TRBD1 (5 bases). V lost 5 bases and J lost 5, with 12 bases in between. The germline V gene has CDR1 SQVTM and CDR2 ANQGSEA. CDR3 length: 12 amino acids. The CDR3 reads CSVPRGETEAFF. DNA of the CDR3: TGCAGCGTTCCCCGGGGGGAGACTGAAGCTTTCTTT.

V and J are TRBV4-1 and TRBJ1-4; D may be TRBD1 (5 bases). This CDR3 is 14 amino acids long. V was pared by 1 base and J by 7 bases, with 10 bases between. The germline V gene has CDR1 MGHRA and CDR2 YSYEKL. This chain's CDR3 is CASSQVGTAEKLFF. CDR3 coding DNA: TGCGCCAGCAGCCAAGTGGGGACGGCTGAAAAACTGTTTTTT.

This clonotype was observed many times. The chain is built from TRBV19 and TRBJ1-2; TRBD1 might be the D (5 bases). Germline CDR1 is LNHDA and CDR2 is SQIVND (reference sequence). Trimming took 8 bases from V and 7 from J, leaving 17 bases between them. The length of the CDR3 is 13 residues. The CDR3 sequence: CASGTRAGFGYTF. Written as DNA, the CDR3 is TGTGCCAGTGGAACCCGGGCAGGGTTTGGCTACACCTTC. Full variable domain (missing parts from reference TRBV19 and TRBJ1-2): DGGITQSPKYLFRKEGQNVTLSCEQNLNHDAMYWYRQDPGQGLRLIYYSQIVNDFQKGDIAEGYSVSREKKESFPLTVTSAQKNPTAFYLCASGTRAGFGYTFGSGTRLTVV.

There are a few counts of this clonotype. The chain joins TRBV12-3 or TRBV12-4 to TRBJ2-3, with D maybe TRBD2 (7 bases). The CDR3 has 14 amino acids. V was shortened by 8 bases and J by 6 bases, with 18 bases between the two germline ends. As DNA, the CDR3 is TGTGCCAGCCTTCCTGGGGCGGGGGCTGATACGCAGTATTTT. As protein: CASLPGAGADTQYF.

This sequence joins TRBV27 and TRBJ2-3; maybe TRBD2 (7 bases). The ends were cut back, 5 bases at V and 4 bases at J, with 16 bases in the middle. CDR1 is MNHEY and CDR2 is SMNVEV in the germline V gene (reference sequence). CDR3 size: 15 residues. The DNA for the CDR3 is TGTGCCAGCAGTCCCCGAAGGGGGAGGGCAGATACGCAGTATTTT. This translates into CASSPRRGRADTQYF.

This clonotype appeared a few times. The chain recombines TRBV7-2 with TRBJ2-1; D might be TRBD1 (5 bases). This CDR3 has 15 amino acids. CDR1 and CDR2 from the germline V gene are SGHTA and FQGNSA. Trimming pared 1 base from V and 15 bases from J, leaving 22 bases between. CDR3 sequence: CASSLEVGRPTPWFF. CDR3 bases: TGTGCCAGCAGCTTAGAGGTGGGGCGGCCAACCCCTTGGTTCTTC.

To note about this clonotype: This could be a read error, since a much larger clone is one nucleotide away. In this CDR3 the conserved last residue, phenylalanine or tryptophan, is missing, so a read error is likely. The chain has TRBV24-1 and TRBJ1-1; 8 positions agree with TRBD1. V lost 10 bases to trimming and J lost 5 bases; unmatched junction nucleotides: 2. The CDR3 totals 11 residues. The germline V gene encodes CDR1 KGHDR and CDR2 SFDVKD. The CDR3 is CATQGGTEAFS. The CDR3 DNA follows: TGTGCCACACAGGGGGGAACTGAAGCTTTCTCT.

This clonotype was counted ten times or more. This rearrangement joins TRBV4-3 to TRBJ1-1; D is undetermined. V lost 2 bases and J 1 base, leaving 8 bases between the germline ends. Per the germline V gene, CDR1 is LGHNA and CDR2 is YSLEER. The CDR3 runs 14 residues. CDR3 residues: CASSQWVGNTEAFF. CDR3 DNA sequence: TGCGCCAGCAGCCAATGGGTAGGGAACACTGAAGCTTTCTTT.

This clonotype was recorded at least ten times. The gene calls are TRBV2 and TRBJ2-1; 14 nucleotides align to TRBD2. The V segment lost 7 bases and the J segment 8 bases; nucleotides outside the gene matches: 13. This CDR3 has 17 residues. Germline CDR1 is SNHLY and CDR2 is FYNNEI. CDR3 in DNA: TGTGCCAGCAAGTCCGGACTAGCGGGGGGAATAACCGATGAGCAGTTCTTC. Translation: CASKSGLAGGITDEQFF.

The V gene is TRBV7-2, the J gene TRBJ2-3; D gene unclear. The germline V and J ends were trimmed by 2 bases and 3 bases, with 12 bases remaining between them. Germline CDR1 is SGHTA and CDR2 is FQGNSA. CDR3 length: 15 amino acids. CDR3 sequence reads: CASSLFSARTDTQYF. The CDR3 DNA is TGTGCCAGCAGCTTATTCTCTGCGCGGACAGATACGCAGTATTTT.

The V gene is TRBV20-1, the J gene TRBJ2-5; TRBD1 matches at 7 bases. Losses at the gene ends were 3 bases for V and 2 bases for J; bases not matched to a gene: 9. Germline V gene sequence: CDR1 DFQATT, CDR2 SNEGSKA (reference sequence). There are 15 residues in the CDR3. The CDR3 reads CSARWTGTSQETQYF. In DNA, the CDR3 is TGCAGTGCTAGGTGGACAGGAACGAGTCAAGAGACCCAGTACTTC.

This chain links TRBV29-1 with TRBJ2-7; a weak D match, TRBD1 (5 bases). The CDR3 is made up of 11 amino acids. CDR1 is SQVTM and CDR2 is ANQGSEA in the germline V gene. The ends were cut back, 4 bases at V and 4 bases at J, with 8 bases in the middle. This CDR3 reads CSVVQGYEQYV. The CDR3 nucleotides read TGCAGCGTTGTCCAGGGATACGAGCAGTACGTC.

The genes are TRBV28 and TRBJ1-5; tentatively, D is TRBD1 (5 bases). The CDR3 is 16 amino acids. Germline CDR1 is MDHEN and CDR2 is SYDVKM. Trimming left V 4 bases short and J 4 bases short, with 17 bases between. The CDR3 reads CASSSQTVGANQPQHF. The CDR3 DNA is TGTGCCAGCAGTTCCCAGACAGTCGGGGCGAATCAGCCCCAGCATTTT.

The CDR3: CASSGQASSYEQYV. The CDR3 bases are TGTGCCAGCAGCGGACAGGCGAGCTCCTACGAGCAGTACGTC. The V gene is TRBV5-8, the J gene TRBJ2-7; 7 positions match TRBD1. Trimming took 4 bases from V and 0 from J; bases not matched to a gene: 4. The germline CDR1 and CDR2 sequences are SGHTS and YDEGEE. CDR3 length equals 14 residues.

This clonotype was counted only a few times. The chain has TRBV7-9 and TRBJ2-3, with 9 bases matching TRBD1. The CDR3 is 14 residues long. The V and J ends lost 4 bases and 1 base, in that order; junction bases with no gene match: 0. The V gene's germline CDR1 is SEHNR and CDR2 FQNEAQ (reference sequence). The CDR3 DNA sequence: TGTGCCAGCAGCTGGACAGGGGGCACAGATACGCAGTATTTT. It codes for CASSWTGGTDTQYF.

This clonotype came up a few times. CDR3 in DNA: TGCAGTAAACTAGCGGTACACACAGATACGCAGTATTTT. Amino acids: CSKLAVHTDTQYF. The J gene is TRBJ2-3, the V gene TRBV20-1; 8 bases are a match to TRBD2. V shed 8 bases and J 2 bases; nucleotides not matched to a gene: 6. The germline gives CDR1 DFQATT, CDR2 SNEGSKA (reference sequence). The CDR3 spans 13 residues.

This rearrangement joins TRBV20-1 to TRBJ2-5; D is uncertain. V was shortened by 0 bases and J by 5 bases, with 16 bases between the two germline ends. Germline-derived CDR1 and CDR2 are DFQATT and SNEGSKA (reference sequence). CDR3 size: 15 residues. The CDR3 sequence: CSARDERGLWETQYF. Here the CDR3 DNA reads TGCAGTGCTAGAGATGAGAGAGGCCTTTGGGAGACCCAGTACTTC.

The chain couples TRBV10-3 to TRBJ2-1; TRBD1 matches at 8 bases. V dropped 0 bases and J dropped 5; count of bases not matched to a gene: 6. CDR1 is ENHRY, CDR2 SYGVKD, per germline. This CDR3 is 16 amino acids long. The CDR3 spells CAISESTGVGDNEQFF. CDR3 nucleotide sequence: TGTGCCATCAGTGAGTCGACAGGGGTGGGTGACAATGAGCAGTTCTTC.

This chain connects TRBV5-6 to TRBJ2-7; possibly TRBD1 or TRBD2 for D (6 bases each). This CDR3 has 14 amino acids. V was cut by 5 bases and J by 4 bases, with 16 bases left in between. Germline assignment: CDR1 SGHDT and CDR2 YYEEEE. CDR3 amino acids: CASRSRGQGYEQYV. DNA for the CDR3: TGTGCCAGCAGATCCCGGGGGCAGGGTTACGAGCAGTACGTC.